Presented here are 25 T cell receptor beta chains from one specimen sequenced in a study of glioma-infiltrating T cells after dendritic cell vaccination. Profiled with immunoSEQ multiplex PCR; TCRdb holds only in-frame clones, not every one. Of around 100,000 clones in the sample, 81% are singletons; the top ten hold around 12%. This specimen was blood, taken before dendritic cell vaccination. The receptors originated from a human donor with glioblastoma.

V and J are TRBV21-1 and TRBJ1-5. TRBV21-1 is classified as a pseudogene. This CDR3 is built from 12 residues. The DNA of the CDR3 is TGTGCCAGCAGCAACGAAGCCGAGCCCCAGCATTTT. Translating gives CASSNEAEPQHF.

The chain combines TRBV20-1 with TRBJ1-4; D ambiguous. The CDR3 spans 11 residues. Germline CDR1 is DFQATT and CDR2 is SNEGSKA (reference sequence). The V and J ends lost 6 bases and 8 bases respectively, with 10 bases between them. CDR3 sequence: CSARGWEKLFF. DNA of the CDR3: TGCAGTGCCCGCGGGTGGGAAAAACTGTTTTTT.

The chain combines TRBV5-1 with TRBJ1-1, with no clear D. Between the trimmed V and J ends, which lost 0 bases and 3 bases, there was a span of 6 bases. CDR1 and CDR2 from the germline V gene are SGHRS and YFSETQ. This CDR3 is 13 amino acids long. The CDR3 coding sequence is TGCGCCAGCAGCTTGGGGTCAGACACTGAAGCTTTCTTT. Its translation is CASSLGSDTEAFF.

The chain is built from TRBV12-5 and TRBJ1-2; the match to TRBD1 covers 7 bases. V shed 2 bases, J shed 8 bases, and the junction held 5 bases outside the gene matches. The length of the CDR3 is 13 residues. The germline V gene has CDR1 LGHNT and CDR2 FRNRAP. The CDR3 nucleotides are TGTGCTAGTGGTTTGCAGGGGGGAATAGGCTACACCTTC. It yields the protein CASGLQGGIGYTF.

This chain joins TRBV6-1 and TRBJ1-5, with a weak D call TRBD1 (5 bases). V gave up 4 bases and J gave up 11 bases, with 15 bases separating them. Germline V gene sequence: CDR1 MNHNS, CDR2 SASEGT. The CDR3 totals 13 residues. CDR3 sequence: CASSGALRGTQHF. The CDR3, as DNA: TGTGCCAGCAGTGGCGCCCTGCGGGGGACCCAGCATTTT.

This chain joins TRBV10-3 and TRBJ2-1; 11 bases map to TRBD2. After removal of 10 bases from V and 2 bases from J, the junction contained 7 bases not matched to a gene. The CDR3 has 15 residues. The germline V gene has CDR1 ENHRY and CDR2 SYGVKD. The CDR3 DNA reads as TGTGCCACCATTTTTAGCGGGGGGGCCTACAATGAGCAGTTCTTC. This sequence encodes CATIFSGGAYNEQFF.

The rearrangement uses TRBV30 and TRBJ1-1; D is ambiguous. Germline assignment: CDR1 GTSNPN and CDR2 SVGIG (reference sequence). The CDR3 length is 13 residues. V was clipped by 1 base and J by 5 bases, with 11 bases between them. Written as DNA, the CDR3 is TGTGCCTGGAGTGGTCGCCCGGGGACTGAAGCTTTCTTT. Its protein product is CAWSGRPGTEAFF. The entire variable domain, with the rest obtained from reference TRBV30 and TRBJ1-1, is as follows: SQTIHQWPATLVQPVGSPLSLECTVEGTSNPNLYWYRQAAGRGLQLLFYSVGIGQISSEVPQNLSASRPQDRQFILSSKKLLLSDSGFYLCAWSGRPGTEAFFGQGTRLTVV.

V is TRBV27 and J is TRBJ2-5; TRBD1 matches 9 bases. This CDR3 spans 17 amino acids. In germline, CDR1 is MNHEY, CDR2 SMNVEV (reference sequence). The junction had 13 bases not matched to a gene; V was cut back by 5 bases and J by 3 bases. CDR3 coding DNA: TGTGCCAGCAGTCCTTACATGACAGGGGGTCACGAAGAGACCCAGTACTTC. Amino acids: CASSPYMTGGHEETQYF.

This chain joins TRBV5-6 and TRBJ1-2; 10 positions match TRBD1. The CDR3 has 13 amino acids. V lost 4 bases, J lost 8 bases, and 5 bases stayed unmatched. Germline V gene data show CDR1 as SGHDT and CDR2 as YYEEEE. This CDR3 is CASSLDRGRGYTF. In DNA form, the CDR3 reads TGTGCCAGCAGCCTAGACAGGGGGCGCGGCTACACCTTC.

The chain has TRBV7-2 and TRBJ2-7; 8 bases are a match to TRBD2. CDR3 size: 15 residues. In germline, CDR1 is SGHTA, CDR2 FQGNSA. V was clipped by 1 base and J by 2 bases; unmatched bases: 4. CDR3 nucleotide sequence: TGTGCCAGCAGCTTAGGTAGCGGGGAGACCTACGAGCAGTACTTC. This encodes CASSLGSGETYEQYF.

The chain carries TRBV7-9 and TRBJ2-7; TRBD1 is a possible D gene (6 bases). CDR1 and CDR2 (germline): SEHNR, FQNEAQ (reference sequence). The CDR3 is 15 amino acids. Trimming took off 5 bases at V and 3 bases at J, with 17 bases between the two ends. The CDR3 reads CASSPSRQVGYEQYF. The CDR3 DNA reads TGTGCCAGCAGCCCCTCCCGACAGGTGGGCTACGAGCAGTACTTC.

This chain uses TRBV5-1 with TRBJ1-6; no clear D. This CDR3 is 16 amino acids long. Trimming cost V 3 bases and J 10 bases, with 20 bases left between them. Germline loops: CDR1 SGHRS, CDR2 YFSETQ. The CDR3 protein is CASSSNTANPSSPLHF. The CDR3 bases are TGCGCCAGCAGCTCCAATACCGCTAACCCTTCGTCACCCCTCCACTTT.

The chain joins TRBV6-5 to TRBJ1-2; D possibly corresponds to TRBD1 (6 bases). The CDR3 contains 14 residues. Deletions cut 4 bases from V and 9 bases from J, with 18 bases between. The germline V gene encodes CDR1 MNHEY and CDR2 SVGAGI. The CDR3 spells CASSLLYRERSYTF. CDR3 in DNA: TGTGCCAGCAGTTTGCTTTACAGGGAACGGAGCTACACCTTC.

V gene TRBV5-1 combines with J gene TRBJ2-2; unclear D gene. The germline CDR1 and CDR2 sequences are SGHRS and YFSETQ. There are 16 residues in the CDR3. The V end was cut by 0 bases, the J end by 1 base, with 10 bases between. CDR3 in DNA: TGCGCCAGCAGCTTGGCAGGATCAGAGAACACCGGGGAGCTGTTTTTT. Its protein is CASSLAGSENTGELFF. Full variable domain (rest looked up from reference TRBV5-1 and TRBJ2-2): KAGVTQTPRYLIKTRGQQVTLSCSPISGHRSVSWYQQTPGQGLQFLFEYFSETQRNKGNFPGRFSGRQFSNSRSEMNVSTLELGDSALYLCASSLAGSENTGELFFGEGSRLTVL.

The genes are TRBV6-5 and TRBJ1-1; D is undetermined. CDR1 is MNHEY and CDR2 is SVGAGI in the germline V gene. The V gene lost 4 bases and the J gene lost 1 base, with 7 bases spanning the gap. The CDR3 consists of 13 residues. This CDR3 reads CASSSGQNTEAFF. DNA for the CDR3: TGTGCCAGCAGTTCGGGTCAGAACACTGAAGCTTTCTTT.

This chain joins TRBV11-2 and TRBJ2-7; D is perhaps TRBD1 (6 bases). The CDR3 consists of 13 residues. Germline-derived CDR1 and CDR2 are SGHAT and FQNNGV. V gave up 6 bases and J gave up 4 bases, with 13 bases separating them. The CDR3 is CASRRGNNYEQYF. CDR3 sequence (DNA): TGTGCCAGCAGGAGGGGGAACAATTACGAGCAGTACTTC.

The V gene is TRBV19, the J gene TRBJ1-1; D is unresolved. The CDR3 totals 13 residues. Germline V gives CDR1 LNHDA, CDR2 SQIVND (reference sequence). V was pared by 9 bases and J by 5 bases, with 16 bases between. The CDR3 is CASRPLGGTEAFF. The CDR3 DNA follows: TGTGCCAGCCGACCCCTGGGAGGAACTGAAGCTTTCTTT.

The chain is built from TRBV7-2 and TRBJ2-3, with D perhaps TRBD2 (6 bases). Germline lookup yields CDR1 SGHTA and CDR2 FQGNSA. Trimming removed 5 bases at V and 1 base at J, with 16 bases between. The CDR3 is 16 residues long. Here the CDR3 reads CASSPKSGSGTDTQYF. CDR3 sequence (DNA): TGTGCCAGCAGCCCCAAGAGCGGGTCAGGCACAGATACGCAGTATTTT. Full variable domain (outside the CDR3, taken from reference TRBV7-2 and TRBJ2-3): GAGVSQSPSNKVTEKGKDVELRCDPISGHTALYWYRQSLGQGLEFLIYFQGNSAPDKSGLPSDRFSAERTGGSVSTLTIQRTQQEDSAVYLCASSPKSGSGTDTQYFGPGTRLTVL.

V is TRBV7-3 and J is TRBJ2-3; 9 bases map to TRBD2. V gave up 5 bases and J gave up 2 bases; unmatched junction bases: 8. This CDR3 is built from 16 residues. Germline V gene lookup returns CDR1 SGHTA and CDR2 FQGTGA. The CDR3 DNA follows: TGTGCCAGCAGCCTGGGCATAGCGGGGGACACAGATACGCAGTATTTT. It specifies CASSLGIAGDTDTQYF.

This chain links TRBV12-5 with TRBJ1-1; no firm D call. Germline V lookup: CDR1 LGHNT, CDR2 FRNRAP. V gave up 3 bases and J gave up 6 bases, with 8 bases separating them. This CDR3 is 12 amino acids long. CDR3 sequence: CASGFSRAEAFF. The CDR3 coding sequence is TGTGCTAGTGGTTTTAGTCGGGCTGAAGCTTTCTTT. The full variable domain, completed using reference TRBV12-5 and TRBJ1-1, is DARVTQTPRHKVTEMGQEVTMRCQPILGHNTVFWYRQTMMQGLELLAYFRNRAPLDDSGMPKDRFSAEMPDATLATLKIQPSEPRDSAVYFCASGFSRAEAFFGQGTRLTVV.

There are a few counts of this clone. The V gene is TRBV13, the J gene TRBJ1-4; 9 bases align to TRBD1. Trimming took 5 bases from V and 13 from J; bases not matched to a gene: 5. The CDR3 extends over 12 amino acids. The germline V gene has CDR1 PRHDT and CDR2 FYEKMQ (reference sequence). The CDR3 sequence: CASSLGTGRLFF. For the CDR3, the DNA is TGTGCCAGCAGCCTGGGGACAGGGCGACTGTTTTTT. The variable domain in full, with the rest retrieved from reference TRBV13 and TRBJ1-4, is AAGVIQSPRHLIKEKRETATLKCYPIPRHDTVYWYQQGPGQDPQFLISFYEKMQSDKGSIPDRFSAQQFSDYHSELNMSSLELGDSALYFCASSLGTGRLFFGSGTQLSVL.

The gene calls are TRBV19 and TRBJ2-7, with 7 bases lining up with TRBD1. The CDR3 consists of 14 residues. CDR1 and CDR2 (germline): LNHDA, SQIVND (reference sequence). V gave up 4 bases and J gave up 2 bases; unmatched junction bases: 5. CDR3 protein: CASSTDRTAYEQYF. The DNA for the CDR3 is TGTGCCAGTAGTACGGACAGGACTGCCTACGAGCAGTACTTC.

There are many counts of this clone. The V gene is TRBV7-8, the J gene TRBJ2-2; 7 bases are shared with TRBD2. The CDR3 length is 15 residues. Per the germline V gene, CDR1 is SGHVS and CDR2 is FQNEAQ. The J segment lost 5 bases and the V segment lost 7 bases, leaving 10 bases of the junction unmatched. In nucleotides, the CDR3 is TGTGCCAGCACCAAGAGGGAGCGGGGAACCGGGGAGCTGTTTTTT. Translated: CASTKRERGTGELFF.

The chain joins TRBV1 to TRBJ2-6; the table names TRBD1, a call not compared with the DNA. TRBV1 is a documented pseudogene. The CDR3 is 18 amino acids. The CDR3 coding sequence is TGCACCAGCAGGGCAACATGTTTGTGCACAAGTCGGGCCAACGTCCTGACTTTC. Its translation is CTSRATCLCTSRANVLTF.

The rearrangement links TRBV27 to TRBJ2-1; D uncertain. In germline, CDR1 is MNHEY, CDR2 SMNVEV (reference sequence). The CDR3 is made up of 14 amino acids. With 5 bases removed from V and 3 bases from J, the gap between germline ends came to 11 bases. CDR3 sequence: CASSGFRNYNEQFF. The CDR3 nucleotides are TGTGCCAGCAGTGGGTTCAGGAACTACAATGAGCAGTTCTTC.